These T cell receptor beta chains were read from a single sample in a study of PD-L1 blockade in urothelial cancer. Generated by immunoSEQ multiplex PCR, the TCRdb table keeps only in-frame clones and is missing some. The data show about 43,000 clones, with 83% seen just once and roughly 15% held by the top ten. Here the sequenced sample was PBMCs, taken around atezolizumab (anti-PD-L1) treatment. The source of these receptors is a man aged 55 to 70 with urothelial cancer. CDR3s include the opening cysteine and the closing phenylalanine or tryptophan. A D gene is named only where the DNA matches it firmly. Size is stated for part of the rows, as once, few or many counts, or as a class when the clone is expanded.

clone size | D gene | J gene | V gene | CDR3 protein | CDR3 DNA
. | . | TRBJ2-5 | TRBV7-2 | CASSLGAGVGETQYF | TGTGCCAGCAGCTTAGGGGCAGGGGTCGGGGAGACCCAGTACTTC
. | . | TRBJ1-6 | TRBV11-2 | CASSLEQQGYSPLHF | TGTGCCAGCAGCTTAGAACAGCAGGGATATTCACCCCTCCACTTT
. | TRBD1 | TRBJ1-1 | TRBV7-9 | CASSLPQGVEAFF | TGTGCCAGCAGCTTACCACAGGGGGTTGAAGCTTTCTTT
. | TRBD1 | TRBJ2-5 | TRBV28 | CASSGTGEETQYF | TGTGCCAGCAGTGGGACAGGGGAAGAGACCCAGTACTTC
. | . | TRBJ2-1 | TRBV19 | CASSTDFYEQFF | TGTGCCAGTAGTACGGACTTCTATGAGCAGTTCTTC
. | . | TRBJ2-3 | TRBV5-4 | CASSYGASTDTQYF | TGTGCCAGCAGCTATGGGGCTTCTACAGATACGCAGTATTTT
few | . | TRBJ1-1 | TRBV29-1 | CSVAPGALNTEAFF | TGCAGCGTTGCGCCAGGGGCCTTGAACACTGAAGCTTTCTTT
. | TRBD2 | TRBJ2-7 | TRBV19 | CASTNRASGPAYEQYF | TGTGCCAGTACCAATCGGGCTAGCGGGCCCGCCTACGAGCAGTACTTC
. | TRBD1 | TRBJ1-2 | TRBV6-4 | CASSDTGGVNYGYTF | TGTGCCAGCAGTGATACAGGGGGCGTTAACTATGGCTACACCTTC
. | TRBD1 | TRBJ2-7 | TRBV6-5 | CASSPDRGRSYEQYF | TGTGCCAGCAGTCCGGACAGGGGGCGGTCCTACGAGCAGTACTTC
. | . | TRBJ2-1 | TRBV5-1 | CASRWSLSSYNEQFF | TGCGCCAGCAGGTGGAGCCTTAGCTCCTACAATGAGCAGTTCTTC
few | . | TRBJ1-1 | TRBV7-8 | CASSLGEGWNTEAFF | TGTGCCAGCAGCTTAGGTGAGGGATGGAACACTGAAGCTTTCTTT
once | . | TRBJ1-2 | TRBV11-1 | CASSPFYDGYTF | TGTGCCAGCAGCCCCTTTTATGATGGCTACACCTTC
. | TRBD2 | TRBJ2-7 | TRBV27 | CASSSGLPYEQYF | TGTGCCAGCTCCTCGGGACTACCTTACGAGCAGTACTTC
. | . | TRBJ1-4 | TRBV28 | CASSSSRGTNEKLFF | TGTGCCAGCAGTTCCAGCCGGGGAACTAATGAAAAACTGTTTTTT
. | TRBD1 | TRBJ2-7 | TRBV28 | CASTYGDRGEQYF | TGTGCCAGCACATATGGGGACAGAGGAGAGCAGTACTTC
. | . | TRBJ1-1 | TRBV28 | CASSLHSGRTEAFF | TGTGCCAGCAGTTTACACTCAGGGCGCACTGAAGCTTTCTTT
. | . | TRBJ2-3 | TRBV7-9 | CASSLVTGLPTDTQYF | TGTGCCAGCAGCTTAGTCACAGGACTACCCACAGATACGCAGTATTTT
. | . | TRBJ2-6 | TRBV6-6 | CASSYSGEPGANVLTF | TGTGCCAGCAGTTACTCCGGGGAACCTGGGGCCAACGTCCTGACTTTC
. | . | TRBJ2-3 | TRBV7-2 | CASSLAGAASTDTQYF | TGTGCCAGCAGCTTAGCGGGGGCAGCTAGCACAGATACGCAGTATTTT
. | . | TRBJ2-3 | TRBV28 | CASRKAGLIDTQYF | TGTGCCAGCAGAAAGGCAGGGCTGATAGATACGCAGTATTTT
. | . | TRBJ1-2 | TRBV6-1 | CASSERSPAIYGYTF | TGTGCCAGCAGTGAACGGTCCCCAGCGATCTATGGCTACACCTTC
. | . | TRBJ1-1 | TRBV6-5 | CASSYPPGKNTEAFF | TGTGCCAGCAGTTACCCCCCTGGCAAGAACACTGAAGCTTTCTTT
. | TRBD1 | TRBJ2-7 | TRBV7-3 | CASSVTGGLSEQYF | TGTGCCAGCAGCGTGACAGGGGGCTTGTCCGAGCAGTACTTC